These 4 T cell receptor beta chains originate from one sample sequenced in a study of cytomegalovirus exposure and HLA in healthy donors. The data were produced by immunoSEQ multiplex PCR, yet TCRdb's version contains in-frame clones alone and is incomplete. In the table there are fewer than 300,000 clones, approximately 90% of which are singletons. The sample comprised PBMCs. These receptors originate from a woman aged 18 to 35 in good health and CMV-seronegative.

DNA for the CDR3: TGTGCCAGCAGCGTAGACGGGACAGGGCGCGAGCAGTACTTC. It encodes CASSVDGTGREQYF. The chain links TRBV9 to TRBJ2-7, with 9 nucleotides matching TRBD1. V was clipped by 0 bases and J by 6 bases; unmatched bases: 4. The germline V gene encodes CDR1 SGDLS and CDR2 YYNGEE. There are 14 residues in the CDR3. Filled out from reference TRBV9 and TRBJ2-7, the complete variable domain reads DSGVTQTPKHLITATGQRVTLRCSPRSGDLSVYWYQQSLDQGLQFLIQYYNGEERAKGNILERFSAQQFPDLHSELNLSSLELGDSALYFCASSVDGTGREQYFGPGTRLTVT.

This sequence joins TRBV11-3 and TRBJ2-7, with D possibly matching TRBD2 (5 bases). The CDR3 is made up of 15 amino acids. The ends were cut back, 1 base at V and 2 bases at J, with 12 bases in the middle. Germline CDR1 and CDR2: SGHNT and YENEEA. CDR3 sequence: CASSLGRGATYEQYF. Written as DNA, the CDR3 is TGTGCCAGCAGCTTAGGACGGGGAGCAACCTACGAGCAGTACTTC.

This chain joins TRBV2 and TRBJ2-2; 7 bases line up with TRBD1. Germline assignment: CDR1 SNHLY and CDR2 FYNNEI. This CDR3 is built from 17 residues. V lost 1 base, J lost 2 bases, and 7 bases stayed unmatched. The CDR3 sequence: CASSEEQGVLNTGELFF. CDR3 in DNA: TGTGCCAGCAGTGAAGAGCAGGGGGTCCTCAACACCGGGGAGCTGTTTTTT. The full variable domain, with the rest looked up from reference TRBV2 and TRBJ2-2, is EPEVTQTPSHQVTQMGQEVILRCVPISNHLYFYWYRQILGQKVEFLVSFYNNEISEKSEIFDDQFSVERPDGSNFTLKIRSTKLEDSAMYFCASSEEQGVLNTGELFFGEGSRLTVL.

The rearrangement links TRBV27 to TRBJ2-1, with D possibly matching TRBD2 (6 bases). The CDR3 has 17 residues. V was cut by 5 bases and J by 4 bases, with 21 bases left in between. Germline loops: CDR1 MNHEY, CDR2 SMNVEV (reference sequence). CDR3 loop: CASSPTPEGRPYNEQFF. The CDR3 bases are TGTGCCAGCAGTCCAACCCCGGAGGGACGCCCATACAATGAGCAGTTCTTC.